Following are 30 T cell receptor beta chains from one sample sequenced in a study of early T cells in non-severe SARS-CoV-2 infection. TCRdb re-called the 5' RACE reads through MiXCR, storing one row per CDR3 protein. This table holds about 58,000 distinct CDR3 sequences, 9.5% to 15% found once. Sequences were obtained from whole blood. Receptor source: an adult who was a healthcare worker with PCR-confirmed SARS-CoV-2 infection or an uninfected control (not recorded which).

This clonotype was seen ten or more times. The chain combines TRBV4-2 with TRBJ2-2; D is ambiguous. Germline CDR1 and CDR2: LGHNA and YNFKEQ. V shed 7 bases and J shed 5 bases, with 8 bases lying between them. The length of the CDR3 is 12 residues. In nucleotides, the CDR3 is TGTGCCAGCAACCAGAGTACCGGGGAGCTGTTTTTT. This encodes CASNQSTGELFF.

The chain employs TRBV28 and TRBJ2-3, with TRBD2 matching 7 bases. This CDR3 contains 15 residues. CDR1 is MDHEN, CDR2 SYDVKM, per germline. J lost 0 bases, V lost 5 bases, and 5 bases had no gene match. Here the CDR3 DNA reads TGTGCCAGCAGTCCTCAGCGGGGTAGCACAGATACGCAGTATTTT. Translation: CASSPQRGSTDTQYF.

There are many counts of this clonotype. CDR3 sequence: CASSQVLGSGGSGEQYF. In nucleotides, the CDR3 is TGCGCCAGCAGCCAAGTTCTGGGTAGCGGGGGTTCTGGCGAGCAGTACTTC. The V call is TRBV4-1, the J call TRBJ2-7, with 9 nucleotides matching TRBD2. V shed 1 base, J shed 6 bases, and the junction held 13 bases outside the gene matches. Germline CDR1 is MGHRA and CDR2 is YSYEKL. This CDR3 has 17 amino acids.

This clonotype was found many times. At one end the junction does not follow the germline gene, possibly because of a read error. The rearrangement joins TRBV7-7 to TRBJ2-2, with 7 nucleotides matching TRBD1. Germline CDR1 and CDR2: SSHAT and FNYEAQ (reference sequence). There are 19 residues in the CDR3. Written as DNA, the CDR3 is TGTGCTAGCAGCTTAAGACCTGCGGGCAGGGGGAGGAACACCGGGGAGCTGTTTTTT. Translation: CASSLRPAGRGRNTGELFF.

J is TRBJ1-4 and V is TRBV12-3 or TRBV12-4; no clear D gene. The CDR3 totals 19 residues. Trimming stripped 5 bases from V and 0 bases from J, with 22 bases between. CDR3: CASSTSGRTGLATNEKLFF. CDR3 nucleotide sequence: TGTGCCAGCAGTACCTCAGGAAGGACGGGCCTTGCAACTAATGAAAAACTGTTTTTT.

The J gene is TRBJ2-7, the V gene TRBV5-5, with 8 bases that match TRBD1. V lost 3 bases, J lost 0 bases, and 5 bases stayed unmatched. The CDR3 is 15 residues long. Looked up from germline, CDR1 is SGHKS and CDR2 is YYEKEE (reference sequence). The CDR3 coding sequence is TGTGCCAGCAGCTCAGACAGGGGCACCTCCTACGAGCAGTACTTC. Residues: CASSSDRGTSYEQYF.

The chain joins TRBV5-1 to TRBJ1-6; 7 nucleotides align to TRBD1. There are 16 residues in the CDR3. Germline V gene lookup returns CDR1 SGHRS and CDR2 YFSETQ. Unmatched junction bases numbered 7, after V lost 4 bases and J lost 3 bases. CDR3 nucleotide sequence: TGCGCCAGCAGCCCTCAGGGGGGGGGCTATAATTCACCCCTCCACTTT. Translated: CASSPQGGGYNSPLHF.

The chain recombines TRBV11-1 with TRBJ2-1; no clear D gene. Trimming pared 6 bases from V and 7 bases from J, leaving 16 bases between. Germline CDR1 is SGHAT and CDR2 is FQDESV (reference sequence). CDR3 length equals 14 residues. The CDR3 sequence: CASRIKTHLNEQFF. CDR3 nucleotide sequence: TGTGCCAGCAGAATTAAGACCCACCTGAATGAGCAGTTCTTC.

This clonotype was seen repeatedly, ten times or more. The J gene is TRBJ1-5, the V gene TRBV11-3; a possible D gene is TRBD1 (5 bases). CDR1 and CDR2 from the germline V gene are SGHNT and YENEEA. The CDR3 runs 15 residues. Trimming removed 5 bases from V and 6 bases from J, with 17 bases in between. The DNA for the CDR3 is TGTGCCAGCAGCACTAGTGGGGGTTTAGGTCAGCCCCAGCATTTT. Amino acid sequence: CASSTSGGLGQPQHF.

The rearrangement uses TRBV2 and TRBJ1-1, with no clear D. CDR1 and CDR2 from the germline V gene are SNHLY and FYNNEI. The CDR3 sequence is 13 residues long. Trimming removed 9 bases from V and 2 bases from J, with 13 bases in between. The CDR3 DNA reads TGTGCCAGAGCGAAAGCTTTTAACACTGAAGCTTTCTTT. Translating it yields CARAKAFNTEAFF.

This clonotype was found many times. V is TRBV6-5 and J is TRBJ1-4; D is unresolved. Deletions cut 0 bases from V and 0 bases from J, with 5 bases between. CDR1 is MNHEY and CDR2 is SVGAGI in the germline V gene. The CDR3 length is 15 residues. The chain's CDR3 is CASSYSTATNEKLFF. The DNA of the CDR3 is TGTGCCAGCAGTTACTCGACGGCAACTAATGAAAAACTGTTTTTT.

This clonotype has a handful of counts. This rearrangement joins TRBV29-1 to TRBJ2-2, with D possibly TRBD1 on 5 matching bases. V was clipped by 1 base and J by 5 bases, with 17 bases between them. CDR1 is SQVTM and CDR2 is ANQGSEA in the germline V gene. The CDR3 is made up of 16 amino acids. DNA for the CDR3: TGCAGCGTTGAAGGGGGCCGGCCCTTCGGTACCGGGGAGCTGTTTTTT. This encodes CSVEGGRPFGTGELFF.

This clonotype appeared many times. The gene calls are TRBV7-9 and TRBJ1-1; D gene unclear. Trimming shortened V by 0 bases and J by 7 bases, and 6 bases separated the two germline ends. Germline CDR1 reads SEHNR; CDR2 reads FQNEAQ (reference sequence). This CDR3 contains 12 residues. The CDR3 DNA sequence: TGTGCCAGCAGCTTAGCTTGGCATGAAGCTTTCTTT. Translated, it gives CASSLAWHEAFF.

This clonotype was seen a handful of times. V and J are TRBV5-6 and TRBJ1-6; 8 nucleotides align to TRBD1. This CDR3 comprises 14 residues. V gave up 0 bases and J gave up 10 bases; unmatched junction bases: 3. Germline values: CDR1 SGHDT, CDR2 YYEEEE. The CDR3 coding sequence is TGTGCCAGCAGCTTGGTACAGGGGGGATCACCCCTCCACTTT. The encoded protein is CASSLVQGGSPLHF.

This clonotype turned up a few times. The J gene is TRBJ2-1, the V gene TRBV7-2; TRBD2 aligns across 14 bases. The CDR3 is 12 residues long. V was clipped by 7 bases and J by 14 bases; unmatched bases: 4. Germline V gene lookup returns CDR1 SGHTA and CDR2 FQGNSA. The CDR3 nucleotides are TGTGCCAGCACGGGACTAGCGGGGGAAAAGTTCTTC. Translating gives CASTGLAGEKFF.

Details on this clonotype: One end of the junction is discordant with germline, which a read error may explain. The chain links TRBV11-2 to TRBJ2-1; either TRBD1 or TRBD2 may supply D (7 bases each). This CDR3 contains 14 residues. Germline CDR1 and CDR2: SGHAT and FQNNGV. The DNA for the CDR3 is TGTGCCAGCAGCTTAAGCGGGACAGTCAATAAGCAGTTCTTC. Translation: CASSLSGTVNKQFF.

There are a few counts of this clonotype. V gene TRBV6-1 combines with J gene TRBJ2-3; 10 nucleotides align to TRBD1. Germline values: CDR1 MNHNS, CDR2 SASEGT. V dropped 8 bases and J dropped 4; count of bases not matched to a gene: 6. The CDR3 has 14 amino acids. CDR3: CASRRTGGADTQYF. In DNA, the CDR3 is TGTGCCAGCCGTCGGACAGGGGGAGCAGATACGCAGTATTTT.

This clonotype was recorded at least ten times. The chain has TRBV19 and TRBJ1-5; D is undetermined. V was clipped by 2 bases and J by 1 base, with 6 bases between them. This CDR3 is built from 14 residues. Germline lookup yields CDR1 LNHDA and CDR2 SQIVND (reference sequence). For the CDR3, the DNA is TGTGCCAGTAGTATAACGGCGAGCAATCAGCCCCAGCATTTT. Protein product: CASSITASNQPQHF.

This clonotype was seen a few times. The V gene is TRBV18, the J gene TRBJ2-7; D unresolved. The germline V gene encodes CDR1 KGHSH and CDR2 LQKENI. The V and J ends lost 3 bases and 5 bases respectively, with 8 bases between them. This CDR3 is built from 12 residues. The CDR3, as DNA: TGTGCCAGCTCACCTAGGCGTGACGAGCAGTACTTC. This encodes CASSPRRDEQYF. Variable domain in full (rest from reference TRBV18 and TRBJ2-7): NAGVMQNPRHLVRRRGQEARLRCSPMKGHSHVYWYRQLPEEGLKFMVYLQKENIIDESGMPKERFSAEFPKEGPSILRIQQVVRGDSAAYFCASSPRRDEQYFGPGTRLTVT.

The rearrangement links TRBV21-1 to TRBJ2-7; the table calls TRBD2, which could not be checked here. TRBV21-1 constitutes a pseudogene. This CDR3 has 17 residues. CDR3: CASSKGLAGGDKDEQYF. Written as DNA, the CDR3 is TGTGCCAGCAGCAAGGGACTAGCGGGAGGGGATAAGGACGAGCAGTACTTC.

In this sample, this clonotype turned up many times. The chain has TRBV6-1 and TRBJ1-4; D is ambiguous. The V gene's germline CDR1 is MNHNS and CDR2 SASEGT. The CDR3 loop spans 13 amino acids. V was clipped by 6 bases and J by 3 bases, with 8 bases between them. For the CDR3, the DNA is TGTGCCAGCAGGGAAAGGTCTAATGAAAAACTGTTTTTT. It specifies CASRERSNEKLFF.

This sequence joins TRBV29-1 and TRBJ2-1; TRBD2 matches 10 bases. The CDR3 has 15 residues. Germline values: CDR1 SQVTM, CDR2 ANQGSEA. The trim removed 2 bases at V and 9 bases at J, leaving 10 bases unmatched. The CDR3: CSVEPLLAGAIEQFF. As DNA, the CDR3 is TGCAGCGTTGAACCCCTGCTAGCGGGAGCCATTGAGCAGTTCTTC.

In its sample, this clonotype was seen once. At one end the junction does not follow the germline gene, possibly because of a read error. The chain joins TRBV5-1 to TRBJ2-5; D not resolved. This CDR3 spans 15 amino acids. Germline loops: CDR1 SGHRS, CDR2 YFSETQ. The CDR3 nucleotides are TGCACCAGCAGCTTGGGCCTGGGTGCCGGTGAGACCCAGTACTTC. This gives the protein CTSSLGLGAGETQYF.

This clonotype was detected only a few times. This rearrangement joins TRBV29-1 to TRBJ1-2; tentative D call: TRBD1 (6 bases). Germline values: CDR1 SQVTM, CDR2 ANQGSEA. The CDR3 is 12 residues long. V lost 7 bases and J 1 base, leaving 10 bases between the germline ends. CDR3 sequence reads: CSATGNNYGYTF. The DNA for the CDR3 is TGCAGCGCCACAGGGAATAACTATGGCTACACCTTC.

The chain joins TRBV10-3 to TRBJ2-1, with TRBD2 matching 7 bases. The CDR3 has 13 amino acids. V gave up 2 bases and J gave up 9 bases; unmatched junction bases: 4. CDR1 ENHRY and CDR2 SYGVKD come from the germline V gene. CDR3 bases: TGTGCCATCAGTGAGACGACTAGCTCTGAGCAGTTCTTC. Protein sequence: CAISETTSSEQFF.

This clonotype appeared many times. The V call is TRBV14, the J call TRBJ1-5, with 8 positions matching TRBD1. The CDR3 covers 15 residues. Germline V gene lookup returns CDR1 SGHDN and CDR2 FVKESK. J was trimmed by 4 bases and V by 2 bases; bases with no gene match: 4. CDR3 sequence: CASSQTGGLNQPQHF. CDR3 nucleotide sequence: TGTGCCAGCAGCCAAACAGGGGGGCTGAATCAGCCCCAGCATTTT.

This clonotype was detected many times. The V call is TRBV5-1, the J call TRBJ1-2; no clear D gene. The CDR3 totals 12 residues. V lost 0 bases to trimming and J lost 6 bases, with 6 bases between them. Germline V CDR1 and CDR2: SGHRS, YFSETQ. CDR3 protein: CASSLDVDGYTF. For the CDR3, the DNA is TGCGCCAGCAGCTTGGACGTCGATGGCTACACCTTC.

Comment on this clonotype: One end of the junction varies from germline; a read error may be responsible. V usage is TRBV11-2 and J usage is TRBJ2-1, with D possibly matching TRBD2 (7 bases). The length of the CDR3 is 14 residues. Germline assignment: CDR1 SGHAT and CDR2 FQNNGV. The CDR3 DNA sequence: TGTGCCAGCAGCTGGGGGGGGGCCGACGGTGAGCGGTTCTTC. It specifies CASSWGGADGERFF.

This clonotype appeared a few times. V is TRBV29-1 and J is TRBJ1-4; D not resolved. In germline, CDR1 is SQVTM, CDR2 ANQGSEA. The CDR3 contains 12 residues. V was trimmed by 3 bases and J by 5 bases, leaving 7 bases between them. The DNA for the CDR3 is TGCAGCGTTGAGAAGCGAAATGAAAAACTGTTTTTT. Residues: CSVEKRNEKLFF.

The V gene is TRBV3-1, the J gene TRBJ2-3; D uncertain. The CDR3 contains 14 residues. The germline CDR1 and CDR2 sequences are LGHDT and YNNKEL (reference sequence). The V gene lost 0 bases and the J gene lost 4 bases, with 8 bases spanning the gap. CDR3 sequence reads: CASSQDRFADTQYF. For the CDR3, the DNA is TGTGCCAGCAGCCAAGATCGGTTTGCAGATACGCAGTATTTT.